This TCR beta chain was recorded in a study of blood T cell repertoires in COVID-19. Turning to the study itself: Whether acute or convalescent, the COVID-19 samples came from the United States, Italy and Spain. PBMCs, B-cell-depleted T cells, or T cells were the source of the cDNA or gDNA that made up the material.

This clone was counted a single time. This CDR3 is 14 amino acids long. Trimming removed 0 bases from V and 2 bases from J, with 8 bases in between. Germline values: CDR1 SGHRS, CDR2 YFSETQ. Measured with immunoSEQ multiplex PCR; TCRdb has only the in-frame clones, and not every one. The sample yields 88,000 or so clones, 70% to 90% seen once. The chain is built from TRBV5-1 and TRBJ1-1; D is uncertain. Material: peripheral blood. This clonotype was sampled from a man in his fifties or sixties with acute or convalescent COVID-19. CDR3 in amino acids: CASSLENPNTEAFF. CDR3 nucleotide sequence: TGCGCCAGCAGCTTGGAAAATCCTAACACTGAAGCTTTCTTT.